What follows describes a single T cell receptor beta chain. Antigen specificity is unknown. The CDR3 contains 19 residues. V shed 5 bases and J 4 bases; nucleotides not matched to a gene: 17. Germline-derived CDR1 and CDR2 are SGHAT and FQNNGV. Produced via immunoSEQ multiplex PCR; TCRdb's table is partial and in-frame only. The data contain some 2,100,000 clones, 85% to 95% of them singletons. This sample is part of a study of shared clonotypes between healthy human individuals. Overall study results and limits: Relative to their counterparts shared across all four donors, non-shared clonotypes exhibited diminished generation probabilities. Naive subsets typically showed greater estimated richness than memory subsets.

The naive CD8 fraction comprised CD45RO-negative cells positively selected for CCR7 and excluded terminally differentiated effector memory CD45RA+ cells. Donation came from healthy HIV-negative adults that had no recent acute infections or vaccinations. Each donor was a Caucasian adult residing in Nashville, Tennessee. This sequence originates from a young man in good health. Some clones in this sample may be carry-over from other donors' samples. The sequencing sample was made of naive CD8+ T cells from PBMCs. The genes are TRBV11-2 and TRBJ2-6; 7 positions agree with TRBD2. The CDR3 bases are TGTGCCAGCAGCGGGAGAGAGGTGGGAGGGATAGTCGGGGCCAACGTCCTGACTTTC. The encoded protein is CASSGREVGGIVGANVLTF. The full variable domain, with the rest looked up from reference TRBV11-2 and TRBJ2-6, is EAGVAQSPRYKIIEKRQSVAFWCNPISGHATLYWYQQILGQGPKLLIQFQNNGVVDDSQLPKDRFSAERLKGVDSTLKIQPAKLEDSAVYLCASSGREVGGIVGANVLTFGAGSRLTVL.